These 13 T cell receptor beta chains came from one sample sequenced in a study of blood T cell repertoires in COVID-19. TCRdb's copy holds only in-frame clones and misses some; the assay was immunoSEQ multiplex PCR. The sample lists about 100,000 clones; roughly 84% were seen once. The sample comprised peripheral blood. These receptors all stem from a human donor in a cohort sampled during active COVID-19.

The rearrangement links TRBV5-1 to TRBJ1-2; 8 nucleotides match TRBD1. The CDR3 is made up of 15 amino acids. Germline V gene lookup returns CDR1 SGHRS and CDR2 YFSETQ. Losses at the gene ends were 2 bases for V and 2 bases for J; bases not matched to a gene: 5. The CDR3 nucleotides read TGCGCCAGCAGCTTAGGGGGACAGGCGAACTATGGCTACACCTTC. Its protein is CASSLGGQANYGYTF.

V and J are TRBV15 and TRBJ1-5, with a weak D call TRBD1 (6 bases). Trimming took 6 bases from V and 3 from J, leaving 12 bases between them. Germline assignment: CDR1 LNHNV and CDR2 YYDKDF (reference sequence). The CDR3 has 14 residues. The CDR3 protein is CATRLGQYNQPQHF. CDR3 nucleotides: TGTGCCACCAGGCTCGGACAGTACAATCAGCCCCAGCATTTT.

This rearrangement joins TRBV19 to TRBJ1-1; a possible D gene is TRBD1 (6 bases). Germline V gene sequence: CDR1 LNHDA, CDR2 SQIVND (reference sequence). The length of the CDR3 is 17 residues. Trimming took 2 bases from V and 8 from J, leaving 24 bases between them. The CDR3 protein is CASSILSGGAEHGEAFF. CDR3 DNA: TGTGCCAGTAGTATACTTTCTGGGGGCGCCGAGCACGGAGAAGCTTTCTTT.

This clone was seen just once. This specimen includes other DNA sequences encoding the same CDR3. V and J are TRBV5-1 and TRBJ2-5, with 8 bases identical to TRBD1. Germline CDR1 and CDR2: SGHRS and YFSETQ. Unmatched junction bases numbered 3, after V lost 0 bases and J lost 5 bases. The CDR3 length is 14 residues. CDR3 protein: CASSLGQGLETQYF. As DNA, the CDR3 is TGCGCCAGCAGCTTGGGACAGGGGTTGGAGACCCAGTACTTC.

The chain is built from TRBV20-1 and TRBJ1-6; 9 nucleotides align to TRBD1. The CDR3 spans 17 residues. Per the germline V gene, CDR1 is DFQATT and CDR2 is SNEGSKA (reference sequence). V was clipped by 3 bases and J by 0 bases; unmatched bases: 6. The CDR3: CSASIGTGSSYNSPLHF. For the CDR3, the DNA is TGCAGTGCTAGTATCGGGACAGGGAGCTCCTATAATTCACCCCTCCACTTT.

J is TRBJ1-6 and V is TRBV3-1 (or the pseudogene TRBV3-2); TRBD1 is a possible D gene (5 bases). V lost 4 bases to trimming and J lost 8 bases, with 6 bases between them. The CDR3 spans 12 residues. From germline, CDR1 is LGHDT and CDR2 YNNKEL (reference sequence). The DNA of the CDR3 is TGTGCCAGCAGCCTCAGGGATTCACCCCTCCACTTT. It codes for CASSLRDSPLHF.

This clone was seen more than once but under ten times. The gene calls are TRBV10-2 and TRBJ1-3, with D maybe TRBD1 (5 bases). Trimming cost V 2 bases and J 2 bases, with 7 bases left between them. The CDR3 has 14 amino acids. Per the germline V gene, CDR1 is WSHSY and CDR2 is SAAADI. Here the CDR3 reads CASSEVGAGNTIYF. The DNA of the CDR3 is TGCGCCAGCAGTGAGGTAGGGGCTGGAAACACCATATATTTT.

V gene TRBV19 combines with J gene TRBJ1-2; 8 nucleotides line up with TRBD1. V lost 5 bases and J lost 4; bases outside the gene matches: 9. Germline V gene data show CDR1 as LNHDA and CDR2 as SQIVND (reference sequence). The CDR3 covers 15 residues. The CDR3 coding sequence is TGTGCCAGTAGTGCTACGGACAGGGCCCCCTATGGCTACACCTTC. Translation: CASSATDRAPYGYTF.

V and J are TRBV6-5 and TRBJ2-2; TRBD2 matches 11 bases. The CDR3 is 14 residues long. J lost 6 bases, V lost 10 bases, and 7 bases had no gene match. Germline CDR1 is MNHEY and CDR2 is SVGAGI. The CDR3 nucleotides are TGTGCCACCGGAGGACTAGCGGGTTCCGGGGAGCTGTTTTTT. It translates to CATGGLAGSGELFF.

The chain recombines TRBV19 with TRBJ1-6, with TRBD1 as a possible D gene (6 bases). Deletions cut 5 bases from V and 9 bases from J, with 17 bases between. This CDR3 contains 15 residues. The V gene's germline CDR1 is LNHDA and CDR2 SQIVND (reference sequence). CDR3 sequence: CASSAGQFIRSPLHF. The CDR3 bases are TGTGCCAGTAGTGCCGGACAGTTTATCCGTTCACCCCTCCACTTT.

The rearrangement uses TRBV7-9 and TRBJ1-2; 9 bases are shared with TRBD1. The CDR3 is made up of 14 amino acids. From germline, CDR1 is SEHNR and CDR2 FQNEAQ (reference sequence). V was pared by 4 bases and J by 7 bases, with 7 bases of the junction left unmatched. The CDR3: CASSSPGQGPGYTF. CDR3 nucleotides: TGTGCCAGCAGCTCCCCGGGACAGGGCCCTGGCTACACCTTC. Full variable domain (rest looked up from reference TRBV7-9 and TRBJ1-2): DTGVSQNPRHKITKRGQNVTFRCDPISEHNRLYWYRQTLGQGPEFLTYFQNEAQLEKSRLLSDRFSAERPKGSFSTLEIQRTEQGDSAMYLCASSSPGQGPGYTFGSGTRLTVV.

The gene calls are TRBV2 and TRBJ2-7, with 7 bases lining up with TRBD1. J gave up 3 bases and V 8 bases, and 10 bases lay outside the gene matches. This CDR3 region has 14 residues. From germline, CDR1 is SNHLY and CDR2 FYNNEI. CDR3 protein: CASGDRVFGYEQYF. DNA for the CDR3: TGTGCCAGCGGCGACAGGGTTTTCGGCTACGAGCAGTACTTC. Using reference TRBV2 and TRBJ2-7 for the parts outside the CDR3, the full variable domain is EPEVTQTPSHQVTQMGQEVILRCVPISNHLYFYWYRQILGQKVEFLVSFYNNEISEKSEIFDDQFSVERPDGSNFTLKIRSTKLEDSAMYFCASGDRVFGYEQYFGPGTRLTVT.

The chain recombines TRBV5-1 with TRBJ2-5, with D possibly matching TRBD2 (6 bases). Germline CDR1 SGHRS, CDR2 YFSETQ. CDR3 length: 15 residues. V lost 0 bases and J lost 3, with 12 bases in between. CDR3 DNA: TGCGCCAGCAGCTTGGCTAGCGCCGGTAAAGAGACCCAGTACTTC. Encoded protein: CASSLASAGKETQYF.